This entry lists 32 T cell receptor beta chains sequenced from one sample in a study of shared clonotypes between healthy human individuals. TCRdb keeps only in-frame clones here, not all; method: immunoSEQ multiplex PCR. The sample holds about 1 million clones, more than 65% seen once. Sequenced sample: memory CD4+ T cells sorted from blood. Subset in this sample: CD45RA-negative fraction. Receptors originate from a young man in good health.

V usage is TRBV7-2 and J usage is TRBJ1-1; no clear D. The CDR3 covers 13 residues. Per the germline V gene, CDR1 is SGHTA and CDR2 is FQGNSA. Trimming removed 3 bases at V and 0 bases at J, with 5 bases between. CDR3 DNA: TGTGCCAGCAGCTTTTTGGTGAACACTGAAGCTTTCTTT. Protein: CASSFLVNTEAFF.

This chain joins TRBV10-3 and TRBJ2-1, with 9 bases matching TRBD2. CDR1 and CDR2 (germline): ENHRY, SYGVKD. The length of the CDR3 is 13 residues. The V segment lost 7 bases and the J segment 8 bases; nucleotides outside the gene matches: 6. The CDR3 DNA is TGTGCCATCAAAAGTAGCGGGAGCTATGAGCAGTTCTTC. It encodes CAIKSSGSYEQFF.

The chain combines TRBV7-3 with TRBJ1-2; TRBD1 is a possible D gene (6 bases). The germline V and J ends were trimmed by 2 bases and 8 bases, with 12 bases remaining between them. The CDR3 is 13 amino acids. Germline values: CDR1 SGHTA, CDR2 FQGTGA. CDR3 sequence: CASSLARGGGYTF. The CDR3 nucleotides are TGTGCCAGCAGCTTAGCCAGGGGTGGCGGCTACACCTTC.

The chain employs TRBV7-9 and TRBJ2-2; the D gene could be TRBD1 or TRBD2 (5 bases each). Germline CDR1 and CDR2: SEHNR and FQNEAQ (reference sequence). The germline V and J ends were trimmed by 1 base and 6 bases, with 18 bases remaining between them. The CDR3 has 17 amino acids. DNA for the CDR3: TGTGCCAGCAGCTTAGATGGGGGAAAGGTTGCCGCCGGGGAGCTGTTTTTT. Its translation is CASSLDGGKVAAGELFF.

This chain joins TRBV5-1 and TRBJ2-7; D is possibly TRBD1 or TRBD2 (5 bases each). In germline, CDR1 is SGHRS, CDR2 YFSETQ. Between the trimmed V and J ends, which lost 0 bases and 2 bases, there was a span of 12 bases. The CDR3 consists of 15 residues. The CDR3 bases are TGCGCCAGCAGCTTGGTGGGGGTAGGGCCCTACGAGCAGTACTTC. This sequence encodes CASSLVGVGPYEQYF.

The rearrangement joins TRBV6-6 to TRBJ1-5; D is ambiguous. Trimming removed 4 bases at V and 0 bases at J, with 10 bases between. The CDR3 runs to 15 residues. Per the germline V gene, CDR1 is MNHNY and CDR2 is SVGAGI (reference sequence). CDR3 sequence: CASSSSDYSNQPQHF. DNA for the CDR3: TGTGCCAGCAGTTCCTCCGATTATAGCAATCAGCCCCAGCATTTT.

The genes are TRBV19 and TRBJ1-3; no definite D call. The V gene's germline CDR1 is LNHDA and CDR2 SQIVND (reference sequence). The CDR3 consists of 13 residues. V lost 4 bases, J lost 0 bases, and 4 bases lay in between. DNA for the CDR3: TGTGCCAGTAGTAGGAGCTCTGGAAACACCATATATTTT. It yields the protein CASSRSSGNTIYF.

This clone was counted a single time. The CDR3 coding sequence is TGTGCCATCAGTAAGCCGACAGGGGGCTCTGGAAACACCATATATTTT. Translation: CAISKPTGGSGNTIYF. The chain links TRBV10-3 to TRBJ1-3; 9 bases are shared with TRBD1. CDR3 length: 16 amino acids. Germline V gene sequence: CDR1 ENHRY, CDR2 SYGVKD. Trimming took 5 bases from V and 0 from J; bases not matched to a gene: 5.

Concerning this clone itself: The identical CDR3 is also encoded by other nucleotide sequences in the sample. The rearrangement joins TRBV5-1 to TRBJ2-5; D remains unclear. CDR3 size: 11 residues. V was cut by 0 bases and J by 5 bases, with 2 bases left in between. Per the germline V gene, CDR1 is SGHRS and CDR2 is YFSETQ. The chain's CDR3 is CASSLAETQYF. In DNA form, the CDR3 reads TGCGCCAGCAGCTTGGCTGAGACCCAGTACTTC. Full variable domain (outside the CDR3, taken from reference TRBV5-1 and TRBJ2-5): KAGVTQTPRYLIKTRGQQVTLSCSPISGHRSVSWYQQTPGQGLQFLFEYFSETQRNKGNFPGRFSGRQFSNSRSEMNVSTLELGDSALYLCASSLAETQYFGPGTRLLVL.

This clone was seen only a few times. The chain carries TRBV7-9 and TRBJ2-6; a weak D match, TRBD1 (6 bases). Trimming removed 5 bases from V and 4 bases from J, with 18 bases in between. Per germline, CDR1 SEHNR and CDR2 FQNEAQ (reference sequence). The CDR3 length is 17 residues. The CDR3 DNA reads as TGTGCCAGCAGCCGCCAGGGGCCCAAGACAGGGGCCAACGTCCTGACTTTC. Translated: CASSRQGPKTGANVLTF.

In its sample, this clone was seen many times. Other DNA sequences in the sample encode the same CDR3. V and J are TRBV29-1 and TRBJ1-1; TRBD1 matches 9 bases. Germline CDR1 and CDR2: SQVTM and ANQGSEA. V was pared by 4 bases and J by 4 bases, with 4 bases of the junction left unmatched. This CDR3 is built from 13 residues. The CDR3 here is CSVAGQGGTEAFF. CDR3 nucleotide sequence: TGCAGCGTTGCGGGACAGGGAGGCACTGAAGCTTTCTTT. The full variable domain, in which reference TRBV29-1 and TRBJ1-1 provide the parts outside the CDR3, is SAVISQKPSRDICQRGTSLTIQCQVDSQVTMMFWYRQQPGQSLTLIATANQGSEATYESGFVIDKFPISRPNLTFSTLTVSNMSPEDSSIYLCSVAGQGGTEAFFGQGTRLTVV.

This clone appeared once. The genes are TRBV7-3 and TRBJ1-2; D unclear. V was trimmed by 4 bases and J by 7 bases, leaving 10 bases between them. The germline CDR1 and CDR2 sequences are SGHTA and FQGTGA. The CDR3 extends over 12 amino acids. CDR3 sequence (DNA): TGTGCCAGCAGCTCGGACGGTATTGGCTACACCTTC. Translated: CASSSDGIGYTF.

There are a few counts of this clone. The chain carries TRBV11-2 and TRBJ2-7; 9 nucleotides line up with TRBD1. Per the germline V gene, CDR1 is SGHAT and CDR2 is FQNNGV. The CDR3 has 15 residues. V trimming: 5 bases; J trimming: 2 bases; junction bases outside the gene matches: 7. The CDR3, as DNA: TGTGCCAGCAGCCCTGGACAGGGGCTCGCCTACGAGCAGTACTTC. It codes for CASSPGQGLAYEQYF. Filled out from reference TRBV11-2 and TRBJ2-7, the complete variable domain reads EAGVAQSPRYKIIEKRQSVAFWCNPISGHATLYWYQQILGQGPKLLIQFQNNGVVDDSQLPKDRFSAERLKGVDSTLKIQPAKLEDSAVYLCASSPGQGLAYEQYFGPGTRLTVT.

The chain recombines TRBV10-3 with TRBJ2-1, with 11 bases matching TRBD2. The CDR3 contains 15 residues. The germline CDR1 and CDR2 sequences are ENHRY and SYGVKD. V shed 4 bases and J 5 bases; nucleotides not matched to a gene: 4. CDR3 protein: CAISGELAGDNEQFF. The DNA for the CDR3 is TGTGCCATCAGTGGGGAACTAGCGGGAGACAATGAGCAGTTCTTC.

The chain is built from TRBV28 and TRBJ2-4, with 9 positions matching TRBD1. The CDR3 sequence is 15 residues long. The V segment lost 8 bases and the J segment 0 bases; nucleotides outside the gene matches: 5. Germline lookup yields CDR1 MDHEN and CDR2 SYDVKM. Here the CDR3 reads CASGTGSLAKNIQYF. CDR3 sequence (DNA): TGTGCCAGCGGGACAGGGTCGCTAGCCAAAAACATTCAGTACTTC. Full variable domain (remainder filled in from reference TRBV28 and TRBJ2-4): DVKVTQSSRYLVKRTGEKVFLECVQDMDHENMFWYRQDPGLGLRLIYFSYDVKMKEKGDIPEGYSVSREKKERFSLILESASTNQTSMYLCASGTGSLAKNIQYFGAGTRLSVL.

The chain couples TRBV5-4 to TRBJ2-5, with D tentatively TRBD1 or TRBD2 (5 bases each). The germline CDR1 and CDR2 sequences are SGHNT and YYREEE (reference sequence). V lost 3 bases and J lost 0, with 12 bases in between. The CDR3 totals 15 residues. CDR3: CASSSPRGNQETQYF. CDR3 DNA sequence: TGTGCCAGCAGCTCACCTCGGGGCAACCAAGAGACCCAGTACTTC.

The gene calls are TRBV18 and TRBJ1-3; perhaps TRBD1 as D (6 bases). V lost 6 bases and J lost 3, with 15 bases in between. The CDR3 totals 15 residues. Germline values: CDR1 KGHSH, CDR2 LQKENI. The CDR3 DNA is TGTGCCAGCTCGTCTAGGGGGGACGGTGGAAACACCATATATTTT. This translates into CASSSRGDGGNTIYF.

V gene TRBV25-1 combines with J gene TRBJ1-1; D unresolved. This CDR3 is 11 amino acids long. CDR1 and CDR2 (germline): MGHDK, SYGVNS. Trimming left V 7 bases short and J 2 bases short, with 5 bases between. The chain's CDR3 is CASKVNTEAFF. Written as DNA, the CDR3 is TGTGCCAGCAAGGTCAACACTGAAGCTTTCTTT.

V and J are TRBV30 and TRBJ2-5, with D unclear. The V gene's germline CDR1 is GTSNPN and CDR2 SVGIG (reference sequence). The CDR3 spans 11 residues. Trimming took 3 bases from V and 5 from J, leaving 7 bases between them. The CDR3 DNA reads TGTGCCTGGAGCATGATCGAGACCCAGTACTTC. Encoded protein: CAWSMIETQYF. Full variable domain (missing parts from reference TRBV30 and TRBJ2-5): SQTIHQWPATLVQPVGSPLSLECTVEGTSNPNLYWYRQAAGRGLQLLFYSVGIGQISSEVPQNLSASRPQDRQFILSSKKLLLSDSGFYLCAWSMIETQYFGPGTRLLVL.

This sequence joins TRBV4-1 and TRBJ2-7, with D uncertain. This CDR3 contains 14 residues. The V gene lost 4 bases and the J gene lost 0 bases, with 10 bases spanning the gap. CDR1 and CDR2 from the germline V gene are MGHRA and YSYEKL. CDR3 DNA: TGCGCCAGCAGCCCGAGGACCGCCTCCTACGAGCAGTACTTC. Its protein product is CASSPRTASYEQYF.

V gene TRBV7-2 combines with J gene TRBJ2-3; tentatively, D is TRBD2 (6 bases). In germline, CDR1 is SGHTA, CDR2 FQGNSA. The V gene lost 0 bases and the J gene lost 5 bases, with 12 bases spanning the gap. The CDR3 is made up of 15 amino acids. The CDR3 coding sequence is TGTGCCAGCAGCTTAGCGGGAGGTCGGGTAGATACGCAGTATTTT. Translating it yields CASSLAGGRVDTQYF.

Concerning this clone: Other DNA sequences within the sample encode an identical CDR3. This chain uses TRBV7-2 with TRBJ2-3; 9 nucleotides align to TRBD2. This CDR3 has 15 residues. After removal of 0 bases from V and 3 bases from J, the junction contained 1 base not matched to a gene. CDR1 is SGHTA and CDR2 is FQGNSA in the germline V gene. The CDR3 loop reads CASSLALAGTDTQYF. CDR3 in DNA: TGTGCCAGCAGCTTAGCTCTAGCGGGAACAGATACGCAGTATTTT.

This clone turned up a few times. The CDR3 reads CASSQARSTEAFF. As DNA, the CDR3 is TGCGCCAGCAGCCAAGCCAGGAGCACTGAAGCTTTCTTT. The chain carries TRBV4-1 and TRBJ1-1; D is unclear. The CDR3 covers 13 residues. CDR1 and CDR2 from the germline V gene are MGHRA and YSYEKL. V lost 1 base and J lost 4, with 7 bases in between.

The rearrangement uses TRBV2 and TRBJ2-3; D ambiguous. CDR1 and CDR2 from the germline V gene are SNHLY and FYNNEI. V lost 6 bases and J lost 2, with 9 bases in between. The CDR3 covers 13 residues. CDR3 coding DNA: TGTGCCAGCAGCCAAAGGGCCACAGATACGCAGTATTTT. It translates to CASSQRATDTQYF.

The V gene is TRBV6-5, the J gene TRBJ2-7; D gene uncertain. The V end was cut by 6 bases, the J end by 4 bases, with 7 bases between. The CDR3 consists of 11 residues. The germline gives CDR1 MNHEY, CDR2 SVGAGI. The CDR3 DNA follows: TGTGCCAGCAGCTCCCAGTACGAGCAGTACTTC. Amino acid sequence: CASSSQYEQYF.

The chain has TRBV27 and TRBJ1-3; D ambiguous. This CDR3 has 14 amino acids. The ends were cut back, 0 bases at V and 4 bases at J, with 7 bases in the middle. Germline V gene data show CDR1 as MNHEY and CDR2 as SMNVEV (reference sequence). As DNA, the CDR3 is TGTGCCAGCAGTTTATCGCAACGGGGAAACACCATATATTTT. Translation gives CASSLSQRGNTIYF.

The J gene is TRBJ2-7, the V gene TRBV15; 8 bases fit TRBD2. After removal of 0 bases from V and 2 bases from J, the junction contained 3 bases not matched to a gene. Germline CDR1 and CDR2: LNHNV and YYDKDF (reference sequence). The CDR3 is 15 amino acids. The CDR3 region has the DNA TGTGCCACCAGCAGAGAGACAGCGGGAGCCTACGAGCAGTACTTC. It specifies CATSRETAGAYEQYF.

About this clone itself: Other DNA sequences in the same sample also yield this CDR3. The chain carries TRBV30 and TRBJ1-6, with D tentatively TRBD1 (5 bases). Germline V gene data show CDR1 as GTSNPN and CDR2 as SVGIG (reference sequence). The CDR3 runs to 13 residues. The V end lost 5 bases, the J end lost 3 bases, and 8 bases lay between the germline ends. CDR3 residues: CAWGTDYNSPLHF. DNA of the CDR3: TGTGCCTGGGGGACTGACTATAATTCACCCCTCCACTTT.

The V and J genes are TRBV5-1 and TRBJ2-6, with D maybe TRBD2 (6 bases). There are 17 residues in the CDR3. Germline V gives CDR1 SGHRS, CDR2 YFSETQ. With 0 bases removed from V and 1 base from J, the gap between germline ends came to 11 bases. CDR3 nucleotide sequence: TGCGCCAGCAGCTTGGCAGGAGGGAGTTCTGGGGCCAACGTCCTGACTTTC. Amino acid sequence: CASSLAGGSSGANVLTF.

The chain couples TRBV7-6 to TRBJ2-7; D gene ambiguous. Trimming took off 5 bases at V and 3 bases at J, with 5 bases between the two ends. The CDR3 loop spans 11 amino acids. The germline V gene has CDR1 SGHVS and CDR2 FNYEAQ. CDR3 amino acids: CASSLDYEQYF. The CDR3, as DNA: TGTGCCAGCAGCCTGGACTACGAGCAGTACTTC. Full variable domain (missing parts from reference TRBV7-6 and TRBJ2-7): GAGVSQSPRYKVTKRGQDVALRCDPISGHVSLYWYRQALGQGPEFLTYFNYEAQQDKSGLPNDRFSAERPEGSISTLTIQRTEQRDSAMYRCASSLDYEQYFGPGTRLTVT.

The V and J genes are TRBV6-6 and TRBJ1-4; D possibly corresponds to TRBD1 (6 bases). The CDR3 consists of 16 residues. In germline, CDR1 is MNHNY, CDR2 SVGAGI (reference sequence). The V and J ends lost 7 bases and 0 bases respectively, with 15 bases between them. The CDR3 bases are TGTGCCAGCACAGGGACACTCGTTGCAACTAATGAAAAACTGTTTTTT. Translation gives CASTGTLVATNEKLFF.

Notes on this clone: Other DNA sequences within the sample encode an identical CDR3. This chain joins TRBV5-1 and TRBJ2-3, with TRBD2 matching over 14 bases. From germline, CDR1 is SGHRS and CDR2 YFSETQ. Germline trimming cut 4 bases from V and 3 bases from J; bases unmatched to any gene: 4. CDR3 length: 16 amino acids. DNA of the CDR3: TGCGCCAGCAGCCCCGGGACTAGCGGGAGAACAGATACGCAGTATTTT. It specifies CASSPGTSGRTDTQYF.